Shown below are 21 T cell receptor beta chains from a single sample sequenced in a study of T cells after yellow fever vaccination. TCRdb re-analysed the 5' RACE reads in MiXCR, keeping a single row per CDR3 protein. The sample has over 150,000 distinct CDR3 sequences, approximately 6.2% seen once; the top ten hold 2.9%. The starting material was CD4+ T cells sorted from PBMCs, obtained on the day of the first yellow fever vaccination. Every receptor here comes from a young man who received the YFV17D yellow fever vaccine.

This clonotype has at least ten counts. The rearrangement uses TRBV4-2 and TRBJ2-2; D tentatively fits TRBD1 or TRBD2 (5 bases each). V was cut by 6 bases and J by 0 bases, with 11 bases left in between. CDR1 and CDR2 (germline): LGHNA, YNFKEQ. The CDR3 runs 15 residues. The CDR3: CASRRGTANTGELFF. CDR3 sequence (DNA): TGTGCCAGCAGGAGGGGAACGGCGAACACCGGGGAGCTGTTTTTT.

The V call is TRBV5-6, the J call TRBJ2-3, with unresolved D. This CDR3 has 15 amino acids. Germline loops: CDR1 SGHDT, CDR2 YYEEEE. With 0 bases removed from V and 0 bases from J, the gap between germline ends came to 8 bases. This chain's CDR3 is CASSLGALSTDTQYF. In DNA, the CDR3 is TGTGCCAGCAGCTTGGGGGCCCTAAGCACAGATACGCAGTATTTT.

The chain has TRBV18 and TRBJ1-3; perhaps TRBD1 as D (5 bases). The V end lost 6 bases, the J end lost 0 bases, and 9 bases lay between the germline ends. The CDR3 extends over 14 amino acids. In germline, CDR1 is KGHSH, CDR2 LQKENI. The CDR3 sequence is CASSRQSSGNTIYF. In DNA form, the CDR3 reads TGTGCCAGCTCGAGACAGAGCTCTGGAAACACCATATATTTT.

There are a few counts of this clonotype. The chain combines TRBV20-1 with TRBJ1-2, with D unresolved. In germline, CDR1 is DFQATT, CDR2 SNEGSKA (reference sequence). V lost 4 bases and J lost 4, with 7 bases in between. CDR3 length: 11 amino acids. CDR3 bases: TGCAGTGCTACCCCTCCCTATGGCTACACCTTC. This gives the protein CSATPPYGYTF.

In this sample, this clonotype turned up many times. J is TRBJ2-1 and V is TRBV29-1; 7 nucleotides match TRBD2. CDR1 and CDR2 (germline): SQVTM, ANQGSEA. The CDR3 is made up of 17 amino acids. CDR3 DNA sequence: TGCAGATTAACTTTTGAGGCCGTGGGGACTAATGGTAGGGAGCAGTTCTTC. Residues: CRLTFEAVGTNGREQFF.

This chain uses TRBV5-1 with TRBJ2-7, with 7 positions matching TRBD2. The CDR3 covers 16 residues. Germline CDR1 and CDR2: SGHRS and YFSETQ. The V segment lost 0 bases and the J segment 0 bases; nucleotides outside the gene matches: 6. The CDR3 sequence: CASSLVQGGSSYEQYF. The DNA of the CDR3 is TGCGCCAGCAGCTTGGTTCAGGGCGGGAGCTCCTACGAGCAGTACTTC.

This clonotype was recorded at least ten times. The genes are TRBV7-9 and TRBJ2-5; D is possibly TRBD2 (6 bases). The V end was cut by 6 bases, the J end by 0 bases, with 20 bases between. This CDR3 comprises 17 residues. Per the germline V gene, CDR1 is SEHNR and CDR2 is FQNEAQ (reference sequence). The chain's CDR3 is CASSQLARGDDQETQYF. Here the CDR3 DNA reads TGTGCCAGCAGTCAGCTAGCGCGTGGTGATGACCAAGAGACCCAGTACTTC. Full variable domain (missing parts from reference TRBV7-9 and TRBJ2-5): DTGVSQNPRHKITKRGQNVTFRCDPISEHNRLYWYRQTLGQGPEFLTYFQNEAQLEKSRLLSDRFSAERPKGSFSTLEIQRTEQGDSAMYLCASSQLARGDDQETQYFGPGTRLLVL.

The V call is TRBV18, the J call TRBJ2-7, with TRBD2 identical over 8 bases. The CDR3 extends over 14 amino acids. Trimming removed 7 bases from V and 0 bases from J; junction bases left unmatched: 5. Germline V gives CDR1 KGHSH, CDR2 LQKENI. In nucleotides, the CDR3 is TGTGCCAGCTTCTCGGGAGGGACCTCCTACGAGCAGTACTTC. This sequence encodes CASFSGGTSYEQYF.

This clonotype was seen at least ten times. The CDR3 here is CASSLELQGPWGTDTQYF. The CDR3 region has the DNA TGCGCCAGCAGCTTGGAACTCCAGGGTCCTTGGGGCACAGATACGCAGTATTTT. The chain joins TRBV5-1 to TRBJ2-3; possible D gene TRBD1, 5 bases. Germline CDR1 and CDR2: SGHRS and YFSETQ. The CDR3 sequence is 18 residues long. V lost 0 bases and J 1 base, leaving 18 bases between the germline ends. Combining the CDR3 with reference TRBV5-1 and TRBJ2-3 gives the whole variable domain KAGVTQTPRYLIKTRGQQVTLSCSPISGHRSVSWYQQTPGQGLQFLFEYFSETQRNKGNFPGRFSGRQFSNSRSEMNVSTLELGDSALYLCASSLELQGPWGTDTQYFGPGTRLTVL.

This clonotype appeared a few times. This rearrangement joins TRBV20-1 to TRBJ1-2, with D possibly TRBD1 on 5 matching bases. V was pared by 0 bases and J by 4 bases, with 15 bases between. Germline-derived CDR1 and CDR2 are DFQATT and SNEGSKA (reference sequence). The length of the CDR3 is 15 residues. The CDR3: CSAREDAGTPYGYTF. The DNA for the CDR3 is TGCAGTGCTAGAGAGGACGCCGGGACCCCCTATGGCTACACCTTC.

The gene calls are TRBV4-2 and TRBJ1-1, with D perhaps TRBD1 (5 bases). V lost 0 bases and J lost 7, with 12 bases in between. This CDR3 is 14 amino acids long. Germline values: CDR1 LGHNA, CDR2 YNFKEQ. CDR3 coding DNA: TGTGCCAGCAGCCAAGAAAGTCGGGGGGGTGAAGCTTTCTTT. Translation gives CASSQESRGGEAFF.

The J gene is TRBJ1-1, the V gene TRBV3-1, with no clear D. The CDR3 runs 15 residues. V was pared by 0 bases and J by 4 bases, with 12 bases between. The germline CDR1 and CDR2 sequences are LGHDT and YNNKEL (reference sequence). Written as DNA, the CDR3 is TGTGCCAGCAGCCAAGATAGGAAGTTTGGCACTGAAGCTTTCTTT. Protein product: CASSQDRKFGTEAFF.

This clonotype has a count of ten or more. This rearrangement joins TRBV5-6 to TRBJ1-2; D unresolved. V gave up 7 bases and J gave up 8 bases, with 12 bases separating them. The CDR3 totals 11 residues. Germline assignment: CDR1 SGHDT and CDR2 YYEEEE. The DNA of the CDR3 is TGTGCCAGCGGACGGACGGGCGGCTACACCTTC. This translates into CASGRTGGYTF. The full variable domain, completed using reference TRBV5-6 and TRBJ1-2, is DAGVTQSPTHLIKTRGQQVTLRCSPKSGHDTVSWYQQALGQGPQFIFQYYEEEERQRGNFPDRFSGHQFPNYSSELNVNALLLGDSALYLCASGRTGGYTFGSGTRLTVV.

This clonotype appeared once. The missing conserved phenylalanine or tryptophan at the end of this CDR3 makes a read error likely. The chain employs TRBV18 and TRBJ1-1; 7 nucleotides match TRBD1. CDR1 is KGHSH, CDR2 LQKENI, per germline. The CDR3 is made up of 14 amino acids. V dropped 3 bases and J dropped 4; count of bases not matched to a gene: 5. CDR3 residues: CASSPQGVRTEAFL. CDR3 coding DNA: TGTGCCAGCTCACCCCAGGGGGTTCGCACTGAAGCTTTCCTT.

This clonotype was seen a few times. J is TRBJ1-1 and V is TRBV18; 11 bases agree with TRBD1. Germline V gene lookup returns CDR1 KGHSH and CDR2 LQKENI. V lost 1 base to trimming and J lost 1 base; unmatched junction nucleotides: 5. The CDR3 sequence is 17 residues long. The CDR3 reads CASSPQGTGGRNTEAFF. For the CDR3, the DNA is TGTGCCAGCTCACCACAGGGGACAGGGGGTAGGAACACTGAAGCTTTCTTT.

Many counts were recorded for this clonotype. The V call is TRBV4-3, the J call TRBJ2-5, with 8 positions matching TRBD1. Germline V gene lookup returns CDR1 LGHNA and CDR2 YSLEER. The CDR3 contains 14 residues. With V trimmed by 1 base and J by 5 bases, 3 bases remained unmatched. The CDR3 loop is CASSQAPGGETQYF. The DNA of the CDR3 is TGCGCCAGCAGCCAAGCCCCAGGGGGCGAGACCCAGTACTTC.

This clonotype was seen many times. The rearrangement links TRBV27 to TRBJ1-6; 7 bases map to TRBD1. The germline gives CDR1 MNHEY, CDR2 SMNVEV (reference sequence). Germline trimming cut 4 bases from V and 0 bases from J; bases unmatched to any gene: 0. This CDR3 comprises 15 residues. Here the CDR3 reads CASSWDSSYNSPLHF. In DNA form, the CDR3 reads TGTGCCAGCAGTTGGGACAGCTCCTATAATTCACCCCTCCACTTT.

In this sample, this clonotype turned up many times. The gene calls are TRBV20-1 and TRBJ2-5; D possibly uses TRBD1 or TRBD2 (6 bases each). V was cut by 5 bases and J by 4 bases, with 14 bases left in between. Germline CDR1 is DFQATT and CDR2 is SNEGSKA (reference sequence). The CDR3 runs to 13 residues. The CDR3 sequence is CSAGGQGGETQYF. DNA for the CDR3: TGCAGTGCTGGGGGGCAGGGAGGAGAGACCCAGTACTTC.

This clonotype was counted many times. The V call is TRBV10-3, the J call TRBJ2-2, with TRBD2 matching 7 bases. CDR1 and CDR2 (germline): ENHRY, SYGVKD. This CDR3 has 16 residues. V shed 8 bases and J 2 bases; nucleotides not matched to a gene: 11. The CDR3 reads CAILRSPGLNTGELFF. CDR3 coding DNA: TGTGCCATCCTAAGGTCACCGGGACTAAACACCGGGGAGCTGTTTTTT.

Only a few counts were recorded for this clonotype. The CDR3 DNA sequence: TGCAGTGCCCCCCGCGGGGTTTGGGGAGCGCGGCTGAACACTGAAGCTTTCTTT. It encodes CSAPRGVWGARLNTEAFF. The chain uses TRBV20-1 and TRBJ1-1; D is unresolved. The CDR3 has 18 amino acids. V was cut by 6 bases and J by 0 bases, with 26 bases left in between. Germline V lookup: CDR1 DFQATT, CDR2 SNEGSKA (reference sequence).

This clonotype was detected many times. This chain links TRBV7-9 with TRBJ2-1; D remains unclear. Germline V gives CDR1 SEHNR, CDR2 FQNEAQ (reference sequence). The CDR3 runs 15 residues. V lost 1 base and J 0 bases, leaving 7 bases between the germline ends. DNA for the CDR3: TGTGCCAGCAGCTTAGATGGGGTCTCCTACAATGAGCAGTTCTTC. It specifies CASSLDGVSYNEQFF.